The present TCR beta chain was sequenced within a study of control samples from healthy donors and cancer patients. Sequencing was performed with immunoSEQ multiplex PCR; in TCRdb, only in-frame clones are kept and a portion is missing. The sample includes about 210,000 clones. J gave up 3 bases and V 4 bases, and 11 bases lay outside the gene matches. This CDR3 has 17 residues. CDR1 is MDHEN, CDR2 SYDVKM, per germline. The rearrangement joins TRBV28 to TRBJ1-5; 8 bases line up with TRBD1. This receptor was obtained from a young woman in good health. Source material: blood. The CDR3 is CASSSPRQGRFNQPQHF. Here the CDR3 DNA reads TGTGCCAGCAGTTCCCCTCGACAGGGGCGGTTCAATCAGCCCCAGCATTTT.